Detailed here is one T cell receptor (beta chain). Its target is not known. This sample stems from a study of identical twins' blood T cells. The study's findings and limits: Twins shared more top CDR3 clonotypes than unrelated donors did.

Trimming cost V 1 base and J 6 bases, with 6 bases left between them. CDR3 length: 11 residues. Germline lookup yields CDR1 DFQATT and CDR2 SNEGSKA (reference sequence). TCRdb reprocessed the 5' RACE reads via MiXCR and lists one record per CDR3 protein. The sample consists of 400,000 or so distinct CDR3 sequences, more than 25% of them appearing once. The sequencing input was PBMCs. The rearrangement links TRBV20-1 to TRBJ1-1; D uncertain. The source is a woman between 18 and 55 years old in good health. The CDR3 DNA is TGCAGTGCTAGAGCGGTCTCTGAAGCTTTCTTT. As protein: CSARAVSEAFF.